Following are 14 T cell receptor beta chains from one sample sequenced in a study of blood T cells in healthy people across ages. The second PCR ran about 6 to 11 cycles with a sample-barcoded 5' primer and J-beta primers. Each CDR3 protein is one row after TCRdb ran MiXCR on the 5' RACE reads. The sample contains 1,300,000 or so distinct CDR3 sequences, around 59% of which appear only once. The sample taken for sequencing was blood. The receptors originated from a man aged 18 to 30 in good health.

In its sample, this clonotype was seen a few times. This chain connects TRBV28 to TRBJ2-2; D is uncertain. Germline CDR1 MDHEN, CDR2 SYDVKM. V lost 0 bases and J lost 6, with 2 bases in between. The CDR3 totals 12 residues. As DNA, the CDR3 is TGTGCCAGCAGTTTATGGGCCGGGGAGCTGTTTTTT. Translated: CASSLWAGELFF.

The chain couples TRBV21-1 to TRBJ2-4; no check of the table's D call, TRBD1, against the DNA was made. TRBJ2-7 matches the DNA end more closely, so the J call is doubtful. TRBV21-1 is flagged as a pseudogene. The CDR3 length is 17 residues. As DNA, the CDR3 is TGTGCCAGCAGCAAATCGTACCTGGACAGACATCTGTACGAGCAGTACTTC. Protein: CASSKSYLDRHLYEQYF.

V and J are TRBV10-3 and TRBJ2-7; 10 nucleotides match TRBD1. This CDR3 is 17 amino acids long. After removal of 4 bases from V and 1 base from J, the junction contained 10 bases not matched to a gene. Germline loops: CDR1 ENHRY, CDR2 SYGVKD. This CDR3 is CAISAPRGTGVSYEQYF. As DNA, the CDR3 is TGTGCCATCAGTGCCCCACGAGGGACAGGGGTTTCCTACGAGCAGTACTTC.

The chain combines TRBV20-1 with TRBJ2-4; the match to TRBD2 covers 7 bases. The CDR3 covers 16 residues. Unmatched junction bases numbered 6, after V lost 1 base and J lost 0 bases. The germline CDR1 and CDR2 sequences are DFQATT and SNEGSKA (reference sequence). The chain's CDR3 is CSARVASGLAKNIQYF. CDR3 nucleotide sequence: TGCAGTGCTAGAGTGGCTAGCGGTCTAGCCAAAAACATTCAGTACTTC.

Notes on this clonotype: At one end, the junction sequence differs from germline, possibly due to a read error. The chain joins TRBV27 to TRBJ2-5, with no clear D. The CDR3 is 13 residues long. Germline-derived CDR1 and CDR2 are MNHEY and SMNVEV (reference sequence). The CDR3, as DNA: TGTGCCAGCAGTGTATCGGTTTTGGATGAGCAGTACTTC. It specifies CASSVSVLDEQYF.

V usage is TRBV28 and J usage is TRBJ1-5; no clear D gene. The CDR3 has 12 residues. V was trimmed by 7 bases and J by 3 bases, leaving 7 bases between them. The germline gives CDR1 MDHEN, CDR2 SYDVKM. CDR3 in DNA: TGTGCCAGCATTGGTGCCAATCAGCCCCAGCATTTT. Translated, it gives CASIGANQPQHF.

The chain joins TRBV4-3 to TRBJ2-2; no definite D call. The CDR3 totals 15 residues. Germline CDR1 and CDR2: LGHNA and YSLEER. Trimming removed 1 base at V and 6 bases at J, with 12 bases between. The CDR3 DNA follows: TGCGCCAGCAGCCAAGGCCTGATTTTATCCGGGGAGCTGTTTTTT. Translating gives CASSQGLILSGELFF.

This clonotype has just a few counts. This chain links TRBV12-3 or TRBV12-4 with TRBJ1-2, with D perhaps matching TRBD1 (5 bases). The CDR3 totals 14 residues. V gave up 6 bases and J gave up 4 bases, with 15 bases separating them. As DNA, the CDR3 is TGTGCCAGCAGCGGGACCCCGTCTGCCTATGGCTACACCTTC. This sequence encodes CASSGTPSAYGYTF.

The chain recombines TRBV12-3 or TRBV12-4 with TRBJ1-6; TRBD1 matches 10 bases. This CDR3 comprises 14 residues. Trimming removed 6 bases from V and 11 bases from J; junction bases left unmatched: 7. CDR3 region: CASRAGTGDAPLHF. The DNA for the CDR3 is TGTGCCAGCAGAGCCGGGACAGGGGATGCACCCCTCCACTTT.

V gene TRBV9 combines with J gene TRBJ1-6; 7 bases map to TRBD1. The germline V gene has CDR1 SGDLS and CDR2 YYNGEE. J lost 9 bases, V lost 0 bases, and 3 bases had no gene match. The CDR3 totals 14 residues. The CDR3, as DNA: TGTGCCAGCAGCGTAGGCCCAGGGGGTTCACCCCTCCACTTT. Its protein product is CASSVGPGGSPLHF.

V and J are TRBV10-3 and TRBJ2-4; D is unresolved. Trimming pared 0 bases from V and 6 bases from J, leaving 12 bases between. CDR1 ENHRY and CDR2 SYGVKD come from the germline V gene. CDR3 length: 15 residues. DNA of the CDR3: TGTGCCATCAGTGAGTCGATAGGGCTAGGAAACATTCAGTACTTC. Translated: CAISESIGLGNIQYF.

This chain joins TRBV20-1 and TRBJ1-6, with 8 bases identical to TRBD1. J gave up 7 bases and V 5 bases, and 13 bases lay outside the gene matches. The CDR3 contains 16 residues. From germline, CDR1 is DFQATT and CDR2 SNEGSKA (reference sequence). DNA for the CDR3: TGCAGTGCTTTTTACCCGGGACAGGAAGGAAATTCACCCCTCCACTTT. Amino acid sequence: CSAFYPGQEGNSPLHF.

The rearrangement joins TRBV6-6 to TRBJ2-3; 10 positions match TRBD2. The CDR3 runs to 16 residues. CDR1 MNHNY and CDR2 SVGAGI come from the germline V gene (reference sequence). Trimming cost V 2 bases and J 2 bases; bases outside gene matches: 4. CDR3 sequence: CASSYGSGGNTDTQYF. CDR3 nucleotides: TGTGCCAGCAGTTACGGTAGCGGGGGGAACACAGATACGCAGTATTTT.

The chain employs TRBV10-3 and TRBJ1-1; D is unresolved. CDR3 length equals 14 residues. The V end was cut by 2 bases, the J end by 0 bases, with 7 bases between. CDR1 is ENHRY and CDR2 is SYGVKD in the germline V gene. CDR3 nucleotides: TGTGCCATCAGTGAGGGACGGTTGAACACTGAAGCTTTCTTT. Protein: CAISEGRLNTEAFF.